This T cell receptor (beta chain) was profiled in a study of T cells and Merkel cell carcinoma outcomes. Findings and limits, study-wide: Reportedly, T-cell repertoire with density predicts Merkel cell carcinoma outcomes.

Assay used: immunoSEQ multiplex PCR; TCRdb lists only in-frame clones, some missing. The data contain 400 or so clones, about 90% of them singletons. The germline gives CDR1 SGHVS, CDR2 FNYEAQ. The ends were cut back, 5 bases at V and 5 bases at J, with 11 bases in the middle. The CDR3 runs to 13 residues. Concerning this clone: Its matching antigen is unknown.

The clonotype was recovered from a human donor with Merkel cell carcinoma. V is TRBV7-6 and J is TRBJ2-3; D ambiguous. Sample: tumor tissue from Merkel cell carcinoma. The CDR3 here is CASSPGPEDTQYF. The DNA for the CDR3 is TGTGCCAGCAGCCCCGGCCCGGAAGATACGCAGTATTTT. The complete variable domain, with remaining parts taken from reference TRBV7-6 and TRBJ2-3, reads GAGVSQSPRYKVTKRGQDVALRCDPISGHVSLYWYRQALGQGPEFLTYFNYEAQQDKSGLPNDRFSAERPEGSISTLTIQRTEQRDSAMYRCASSPGPEDTQYFGPGTRLTVL.